This TCR beta chain was sequenced during a study of shared clonotypes between healthy human individuals. The data were produced by immunoSEQ multiplex PCR, yet TCRdb's version contains in-frame clones alone and is incomplete. The profile covers 2.5 million or so clones, with about 92% appearing a single time and around 0.14% taken by the ten largest. Germline trimming cut 6 bases from V and 1 base from J; bases unmatched to any gene: 9. The CDR3 length is 16 residues. The germline V gene has CDR1 MNHNY and CDR2 SVGAGI (reference sequence). What was sequenced was naive CD4+ T cells sorted from blood. The subset was: CD45RA+ positively selected. This clonotype originated in a man aged 18 to 29 in good health. The chain recombines TRBV6-6 with TRBJ1-5, with 7 bases fitting TRBD1. The CDR3 DNA is TGTGCCAGCAGACCCAACGGGACAGTCAGCAATCAGCCCCAGCATTTT. Protein sequence: CASRPNGTVSNQPQHF.